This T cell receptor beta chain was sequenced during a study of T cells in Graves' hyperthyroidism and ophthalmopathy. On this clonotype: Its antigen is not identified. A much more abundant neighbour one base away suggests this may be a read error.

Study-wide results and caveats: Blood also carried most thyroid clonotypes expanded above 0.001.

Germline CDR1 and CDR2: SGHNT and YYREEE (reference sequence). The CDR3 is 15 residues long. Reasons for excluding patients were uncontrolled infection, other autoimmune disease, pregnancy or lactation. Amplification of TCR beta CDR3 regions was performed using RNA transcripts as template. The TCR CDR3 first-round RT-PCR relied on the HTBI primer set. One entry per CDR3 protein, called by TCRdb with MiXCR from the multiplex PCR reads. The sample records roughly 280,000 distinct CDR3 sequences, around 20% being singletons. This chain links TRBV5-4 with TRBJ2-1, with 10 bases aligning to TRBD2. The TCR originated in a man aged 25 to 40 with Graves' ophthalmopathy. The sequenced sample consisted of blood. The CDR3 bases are TGTGCCAGCAGCATAGGACTAGCGGACTACGATGAGCAGTTCTTC. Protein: CASSIGLADYDEQFF.